The TCR beta chain under discussion was sequenced for a study of TET2 disruption in CD19-targeted CAR T cells (dated by TCRdb to 2016 to 2019). Broadly, across the study: The number of samples was determined by the original clinical trial design and by which samples were available, and no additional inclusion criteria were applied. General study outcomes and caveats: The conclusions drawn about the patient's CAR T cells were based on extensive analysis of just one subject.

The immunoSEQ assay was used for deep sequencing of the TCR beta chain. The source study handled its data this way. Only productive TCR beta rearrangements were used to calculate clonotype frequencies. The immuneACCESS repertoire file appears here via TCRdb, limited to in-frame rearrangements. These files lack a portion of the clones; in checked studies, under half of the deficit traces to unresolved V genes, and the cause of the others is not known. V, J and clone size derive from that table, while D and trimming were established from the DNA sequence. The sample table holds more than 25,000 clones. The ten largest clones represent under 2.5% of the sample. The treatment or condition label corresponds to: autologous CTL019 cells: CD19 CAR with 4-1BB and CD3 zeta domains. The CD19 CAR incorporated TCR zeta and 4-1BB costimulatory signaling domains. Leukapheresis was used to collect the T cells for CTL019 manufacturing from peripheral blood. The DNeasy Blood and Tissue Kit was used to extract genomic DNA from pre-infusion T cells, peripheral blood, or sorted post-infusion T cells.

The CDR3 goes from the cysteine to the phenylalanine over 12 residues. Part of the CDR3 DNA is given, 27 bases translated from base 1. CDR1 and CDR2, per the germline V gene, are KGHSH and LQKENI. A word on this clone: It has no known antigen specificity. An end of the junction does not agree with germline; a read error may underlie this. The sequence runs out 3 residues before the end of the CDR3; the remainder is reconstructed from the germline J gene.

The source of this sequence is a man aged 65 to 79 with chronic lymphocytic leukemia. The input for sequencing was CD8- CAR+ T cells sorted from cultured blood T cells, taken for CD19 CAR T cell therapy. This sample's cell subset or site label indicates: CD8-negative CAR-positive T cells from the infusion product. The V and J segments used are TRBV18 and TRBJ2-3; D gene: possibly TRBD2, on 5 matching bases. CDR3 bases read: TGTGCCGGCTCCCTCGGGGAAGATACG. The translation is CAGSLGEDT. The whole CDR3 region reads CAGSLGEDTQYF.